This TCR beta chain was recorded in a study of blood T cell repertoires in COVID-19. Overall study: Samples representing acute and convalescent COVID-19 were sourced from the United States, Italy and Spain. The analysed material was cDNA or gDNA that came from T cells, B-cell-depleted T cells, or PBMCs.

In the original processing: Amplified reference gene primers provided the basis for estimating nucleated cell counts. TCRdb's table, derived via immunoSEQ multiplex PCR, lists solely in-frame clones and lacks some. V and J calls and clone size follow that table, whereas D and trimming were derived from the DNA. The data show approximately 50,000 clones, with just over 90% seen just once and 5.5% to 8% held by the top ten. The length of the CDR3 is 15 residues. V lost 5 bases and J lost 2, with 15 bases in between. Per germline, CDR1 LNHDA and CDR2 SQIVND (reference sequence). Sequencing used peripheral blood. J is TRBJ1-1 and V is TRBV19, with a possible D match to TRBD1 (6 bases). This receptor was identified in a man aged 35 to 55 with acute or convalescent COVID-19. In DNA form, the CDR3 reads TGTGCCAGTAGTGGGAGGGGGGGTCTTAACACTGAAGCTTTCTTT. Translation gives CASSGRGGLNTEAFF.